Included here is one T cell receptor beta chain sequence, with context. Its target is not known. The CDR3 runs 15 residues. V shed 3 bases and J 3 bases; nucleotides not matched to a gene: 5. Germline assignment: CDR1 SGHAT and CDR2 FQNNGV. The sample originates from a study of cytomegalovirus exposure and HLA in healthy donors. Primers for the PCR totalled 60 Vbeta and 13 Jbeta. Clones were read by immunoSEQ multiplex PCR, and TCRdb kept only the in-frame ones, dropping some. Of 95,000 to 150,000 clones listed, 81% were seen once; the top ten hold roughly 2%. Whole-study results and caveats: Later on, an analysis found that several of the most significant clusters appeared to be linked to common viral pathogens, which included parvovirus B19.

The sample taken for sequencing was PBMCs. This clonotype was obtained from a man younger than 35 in good health and CMV-seronegative. The chain uses TRBV11-2 and TRBJ1-5; 7 bases are a match to TRBD1. The CDR3 protein is CASSFSGGVNQPQHF. The CDR3 DNA is TGTGCCAGCAGCTTTTCAGGGGGAGTCAATCAGCCCCAGCATTTT.